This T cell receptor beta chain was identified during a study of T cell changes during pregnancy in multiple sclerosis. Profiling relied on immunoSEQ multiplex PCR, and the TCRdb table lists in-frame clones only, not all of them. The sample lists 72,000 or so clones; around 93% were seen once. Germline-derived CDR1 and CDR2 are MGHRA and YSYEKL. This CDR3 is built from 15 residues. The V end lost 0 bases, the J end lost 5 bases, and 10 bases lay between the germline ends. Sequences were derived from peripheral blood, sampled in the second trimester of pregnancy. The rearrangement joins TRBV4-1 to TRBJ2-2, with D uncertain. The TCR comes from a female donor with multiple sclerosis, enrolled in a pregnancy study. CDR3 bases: TGCGCCAGCAGCCAAGACGCGGCGTATACCGGGGAGCTGTTTTTT. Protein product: CASSQDAAYTGELFF.